This T cell receptor beta chain was profiled in a study of blood T cell repertoires in COVID-19. Study overall: Specimens from acute and convalescent COVID-19 originated in the United States, Italy and Spain. PBMCs, B-cell-depleted T cells, or T cells provided the cDNA or gDNA that made up the material.

The germline V and J ends were trimmed by 2 bases and 3 bases, with 16 bases remaining between them. The germline gives CDR1 MGHDK, CDR2 SYGVNS. This CDR3 comprises 16 residues. The data were produced by immunoSEQ multiplex PCR, yet TCRdb's version contains in-frame clones alone and is incomplete. The sample lists roughly 410,000 clones; roughly 90% were seen once. Seattle patients were enrolled during active infection and followed longitudinally. The source of this sequence is a woman in her forties with COVID-19, enrolled during active disease. Sequenced input: peripheral blood. The chain joins TRBV25-1 to TRBJ1-1; perhaps TRBD1 as D (6 bases). CDR3 loop: CASSERAGAEYTEAFF. The DNA of the CDR3 is TGTGCCAGCAGTGAAAGGGCGGGGGCGGAGTACACTGAAGCTTTCTTT. The variable domain in full, completed from reference TRBV25-1 and TRBJ1-1, reads EADIYQTPRYLVIGTGKKITLECSQTMGHDKMYWYQQDPGMELHLIHYSYGVNSTEKGDLSSESTVSRIRTEHFPLTLESARPSHTSQYLCASSERAGAEYTEAFFGQGTRLTVV.